Listed below are T cell receptor beta chains from one sample, sequenced in a study of radiotherapy plus CTLA-4 blockade in lung cancer. The method was immunoSEQ multiplex PCR; TCRdb's version includes in-frame clones alone and lacks a portion of them. The profile shows around 42,000 clones, 50% to 70% of them singletons. This specimen was peripheral blood, taken from a patient treated with radiotherapy plus ipilimumab. Receptors originate from a human donor with non-small cell lung cancer who had a partial response to radiotherapy plus ipilimumab. CDR3s leave out the opening cysteine and the closing phenylalanine or tryptophan.

v_gene	j_gene	CDR3aa
TRBV11-1	TRBJ1-1	ASSLLDSSEAF
TRBV6-1	TRBJ1-1	ATGKWTNTEAF
TRBV2	TRBJ2-7	ASSYHRDRGYEQY
TRBV28	TRBJ2-1	ASRDSDNEQF
TRBV2	TRBJ2-3	ASSVRAGTDTQY
TRBV29-1	TRBJ1-6	SVGEATGSPLH
TRBV14	TRBJ2-2	ASSQVMSTGELF
TRBV19	TRBJ1-4	ASSNRDTQNEKLF
TRBV2	TRBJ2-1	ASSAESYNEQF
TRBV30	TRBJ1-4	AWSGNPGVGEKLF
TRBV6-5	TRBJ1-5	ASTDRARQPQH
TRBV4-1	TRBJ2-1	ASSRGGTMQF
TRBV6-1	TRBJ2-7	ASSVTGTGGSEQY
TRBV6-5	TRBJ1-3	ASRGMTASGNTIY
TRBV25-1	TRBJ1-3	ASSEGPGNTIY
TRBV6-5	TRBJ1-2	ASSEADYGYT
TRBV21-1	TRBJ2-5	ASSKAPAGGPETQY
TRBV2	TRBJ2-5	ASTYAEETQY
TRBV6-5	TRBJ2-7	ASSYSGSGGGYEQY
TRBV14	TRBJ2-3	ASSQDRGTARDTQY
TRBV2	TRBJ2-1	ASNRFPGQRFNEQF
TRBV30	TRBJ2-1	AWSVHLLGTSGRPGF
TRBV5-4	TRBJ2-7	ASSEAGTSGRSSYEQY
TRBV2	TRBJ1-1	ASSAGALNTEAF
TRBV19	TRBJ1-5	ASSTFSSGGQPQH
TRBV19	TRBJ2-3	ASSRPRTGSTDTQY
TRBV6-1	TRBJ2-2	ANQGNGELF
TRBV20-1	TRBJ2-3	AGGSTDTQY
TRBV9	TRBJ2-3	ASSVDAGGPRDTQY
TRBV2	TRBJ2-7	ASSAGYSYEQY
TRBV5-6	TRBJ2-5	ASSSQGLADQETQY
TRBV6-5	TRBJ1-1	ASSLTGKGTEAF
TRBV19	TRBJ2-5	ASSTVPEQGFETQY
TRBV29-1	TRBJ2-7	SVANRGQYEQY
TRBV7-2	TRBJ2-3	ASSPGGGGDTQY
TRBV7-9	TRBJ2-2	ASSLRWTSGRGGELF
TRBV6-1	TRBJ1-2	ASSSGRGFT
TRBV5-4	TRBJ2-3	ASSAGTSGSTDTQY
TRBV7-3	TRBJ2-3	ASSFGGGTDTQY
TRBV13	TRBJ2-3	ASSLSTDTQY
TRBV2	TRBJ1-5	ASSEGGGGVNQPQH
TRBV6-5	TRBJ2-7	ASRDLYEQY
TRBV5-1	TRBJ2-1	ASSGGNSYNEQF
TRBV5-6	TRBJ1-1	ASSLYHLETEAF
TRBV5-1	TRBJ2-7	ASRPTAGANEQY
TRBV30	TRBJ1-4	AWSVGGAGEKLF
TRBV6-1	TRBJ1-5	ASIEGDSYQPQH
TRBV7-9	TRBJ2-1	ASSFLAGNEQF
TRBV30	TRBJ2-2	ATPLAATGELF
TRBV15	TRBJ2-5	ATSRDGRETQY
TRBV5-1	TRBJ2-1	ASSLLTADNEQF
TRBV29-1	TRBJ2-7	SASGQSYEQY
TRBV27	TRBJ2-1	ASSSGTSGRAAQF
TRBV28	TRBJ1-5	ASGPGGSNQPQH
TRBV7-2	TRBJ1-2	ASSWGTGWPLGYT
TRBV6-1	TRBJ1-2	ASSSPDSGRYGYT
TRBV6-1	TRBJ1-2	ASSEKGAQVYGYT
TRBV10-3	TRBJ2-6	AISESKGNSPTSGANVLT